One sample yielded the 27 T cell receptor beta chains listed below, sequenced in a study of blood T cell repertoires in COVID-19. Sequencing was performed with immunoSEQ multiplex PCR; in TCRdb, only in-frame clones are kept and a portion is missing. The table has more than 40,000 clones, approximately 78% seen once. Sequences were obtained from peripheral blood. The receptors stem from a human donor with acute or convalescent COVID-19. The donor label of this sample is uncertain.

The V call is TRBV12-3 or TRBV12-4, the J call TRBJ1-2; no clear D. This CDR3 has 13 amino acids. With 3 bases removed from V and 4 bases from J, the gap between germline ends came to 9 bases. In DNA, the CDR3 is TGTGCCAGCAGTTTCCTTCGCAGCTATGGCTACACCTTC. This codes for CASSFLRSYGYTF.

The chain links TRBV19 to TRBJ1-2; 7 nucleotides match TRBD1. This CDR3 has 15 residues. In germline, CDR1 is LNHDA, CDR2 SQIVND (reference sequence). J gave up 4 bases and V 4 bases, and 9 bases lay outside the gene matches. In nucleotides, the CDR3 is TGTGCCAGTAGTACCCAGGGGGAAGGCTTCTATGGCTACACCTTC. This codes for CASSTQGEGFYGYTF.

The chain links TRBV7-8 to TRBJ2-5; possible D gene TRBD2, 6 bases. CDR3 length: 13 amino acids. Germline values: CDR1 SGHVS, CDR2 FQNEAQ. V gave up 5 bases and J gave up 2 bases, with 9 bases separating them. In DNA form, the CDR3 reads TGTGCCAGCAGCGGGGACTGGCAAGAGACCCAGTACTTC. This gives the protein CASSGDWQETQYF.

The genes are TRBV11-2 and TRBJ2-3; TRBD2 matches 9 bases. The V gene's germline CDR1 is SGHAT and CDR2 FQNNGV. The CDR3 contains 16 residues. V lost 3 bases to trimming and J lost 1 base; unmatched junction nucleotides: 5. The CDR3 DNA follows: TGTGCCAGCAGCTTTGGCGGGGGGGCCGGCACAGATACGCAGTATTTT. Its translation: CASSFGGGAGTDTQYF.

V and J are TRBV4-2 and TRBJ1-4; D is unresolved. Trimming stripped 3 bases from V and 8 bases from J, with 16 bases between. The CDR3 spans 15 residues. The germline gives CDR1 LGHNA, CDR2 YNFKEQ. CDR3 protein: CASSHVHNEGEKLFF. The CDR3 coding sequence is TGTGCCAGCAGCCACGTCCACAACGAGGGCGAAAAACTGTTTTTT.

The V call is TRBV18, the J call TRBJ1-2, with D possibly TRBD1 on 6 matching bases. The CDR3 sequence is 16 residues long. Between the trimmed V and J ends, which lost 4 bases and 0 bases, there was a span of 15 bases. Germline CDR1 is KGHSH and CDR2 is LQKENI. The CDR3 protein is CASSQGGDTANYGYTF. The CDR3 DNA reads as TGTGCCAGCTCACAGGGTGGGGACACCGCTAACTATGGCTACACCTTC.

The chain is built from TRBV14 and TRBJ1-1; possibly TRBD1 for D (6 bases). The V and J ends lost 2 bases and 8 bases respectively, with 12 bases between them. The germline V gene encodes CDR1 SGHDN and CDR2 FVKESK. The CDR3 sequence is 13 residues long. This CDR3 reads CASSQMIQGEAFF. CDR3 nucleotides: TGTGCCAGCAGCCAAATGATACAGGGCGAAGCTTTCTTT.

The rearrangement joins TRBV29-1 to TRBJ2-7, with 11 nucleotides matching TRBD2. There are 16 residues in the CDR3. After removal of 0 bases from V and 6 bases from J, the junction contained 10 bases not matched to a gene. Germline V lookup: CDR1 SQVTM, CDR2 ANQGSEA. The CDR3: CSVEDPQLAGDPEQYF. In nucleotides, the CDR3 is TGCAGCGTTGAAGATCCCCAACTAGCGGGGGATCCCGAGCAGTACTTC.

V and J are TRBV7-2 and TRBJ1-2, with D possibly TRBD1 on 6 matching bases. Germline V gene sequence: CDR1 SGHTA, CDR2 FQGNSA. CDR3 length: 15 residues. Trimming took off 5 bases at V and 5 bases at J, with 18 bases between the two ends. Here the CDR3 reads CASSAFSRGVYGYTF. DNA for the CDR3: TGTGCCAGCAGCGCCTTCTCCAGGGGTGTATATGGCTACACCTTC. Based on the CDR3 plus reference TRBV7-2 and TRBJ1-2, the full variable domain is GAGVSQSPSNKVTEKGKDVELRCDPISGHTALYWYRQSLGQGLEFLIYFQGNSAPDKSGLPSDRFSAERTGGSVSTLTIQRTQQEDSAVYLCASSAFSRGVYGYTFGSGTRLTVV.

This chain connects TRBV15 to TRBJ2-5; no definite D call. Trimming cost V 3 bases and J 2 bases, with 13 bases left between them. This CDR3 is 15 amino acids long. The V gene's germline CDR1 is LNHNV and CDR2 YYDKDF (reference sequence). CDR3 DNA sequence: TGTGCCACCAGCAGCATCTTGGGCCAACAAGAGACCCAGTACTTC. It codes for CATSSILGQQETQYF.

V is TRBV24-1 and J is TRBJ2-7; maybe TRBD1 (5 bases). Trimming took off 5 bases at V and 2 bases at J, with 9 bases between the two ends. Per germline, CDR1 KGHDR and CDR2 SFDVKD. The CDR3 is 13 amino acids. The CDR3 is CATSAQGAYEQYF. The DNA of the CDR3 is TGTGCCACCAGTGCCCAAGGGGCCTACGAGCAGTACTTC.

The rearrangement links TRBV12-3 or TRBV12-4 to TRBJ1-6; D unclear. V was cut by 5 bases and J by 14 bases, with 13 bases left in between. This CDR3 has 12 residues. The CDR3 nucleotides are TGTGCCAGCAGTCCCCAGTCCACAGCCCTCCACTTT. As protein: CASSPQSTALHF.

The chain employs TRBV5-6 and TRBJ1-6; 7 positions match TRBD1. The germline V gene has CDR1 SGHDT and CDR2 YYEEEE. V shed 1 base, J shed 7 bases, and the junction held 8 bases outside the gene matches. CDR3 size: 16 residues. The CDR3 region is CASSLYGQGGNSPLHF. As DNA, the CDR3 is TGTGCCAGCAGCTTGTACGGGCAGGGGGGAAATTCACCCCTCCACTTT.

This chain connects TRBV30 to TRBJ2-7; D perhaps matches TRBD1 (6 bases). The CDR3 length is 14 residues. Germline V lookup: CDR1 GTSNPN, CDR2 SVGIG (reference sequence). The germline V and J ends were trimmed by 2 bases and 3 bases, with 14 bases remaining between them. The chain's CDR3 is CAWSIGRGVYEQYF. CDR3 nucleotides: TGTGCCTGGAGTATCGGCAGGGGAGTCTACGAGCAGTACTTC.

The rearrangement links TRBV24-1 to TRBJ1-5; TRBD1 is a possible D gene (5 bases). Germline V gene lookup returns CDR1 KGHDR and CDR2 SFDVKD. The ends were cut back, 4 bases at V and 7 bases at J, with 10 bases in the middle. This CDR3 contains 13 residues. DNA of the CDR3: TGTGCCACCAGTGACGTAGGGGTCCAGCCCCAGCATTTT. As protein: CATSDVGVQPQHF.

In DNA form, the CDR3 reads TGTGCCAGCTCACCGAGAGGGGGCGAGAGCAATCAGCCCCAGCATTTT. It specifies CASSPRGGESNQPQHF. V is TRBV18 and J is TRBJ1-5; 7 bases align to TRBD1. This CDR3 has 16 amino acids. Germline loops: CDR1 KGHSH, CDR2 LQKENI. V dropped 3 bases and J dropped 1; count of bases not matched to a gene: 6.

The DNA of the CDR3 is TGCAGTGCTCGCCTAGAGACTGAAGCTTTCTTT. Translated: CSARLETEAFF. This sequence joins TRBV20-1 and TRBJ1-1; D uncertain. This CDR3 region has 11 residues. The ends were cut back, 5 bases at V and 5 bases at J, with 9 bases in the middle. Looked up from germline, CDR1 is DFQATT and CDR2 is SNEGSKA (reference sequence).

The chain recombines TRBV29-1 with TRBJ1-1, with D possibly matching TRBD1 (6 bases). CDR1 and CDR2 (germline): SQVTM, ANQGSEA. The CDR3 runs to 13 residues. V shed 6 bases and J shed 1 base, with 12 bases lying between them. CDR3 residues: CSVDETGNTEAFF. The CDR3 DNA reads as TGCAGCGTAGATGAGACAGGGAACACTGAAGCTTTCTTT.

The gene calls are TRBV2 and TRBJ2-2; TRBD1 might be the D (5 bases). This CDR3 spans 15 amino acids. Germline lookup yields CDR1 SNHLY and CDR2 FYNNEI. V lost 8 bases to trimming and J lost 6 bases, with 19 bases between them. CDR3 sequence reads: CASSAGQLAPGELFF. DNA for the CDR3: TGTGCCAGCTCTGCAGGGCAGTTGGCCCCCGGGGAGCTGTTTTTT.

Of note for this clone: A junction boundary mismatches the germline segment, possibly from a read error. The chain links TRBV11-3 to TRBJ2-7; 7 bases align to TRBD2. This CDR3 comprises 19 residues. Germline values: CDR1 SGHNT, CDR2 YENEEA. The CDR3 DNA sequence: TGTGCCAGCAGCTTCCACCCGAGCGGGACTTTTCCCCTTACCTACGAGCAGCACTTC. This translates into CASSFHPSGTFPLTYEQHF.

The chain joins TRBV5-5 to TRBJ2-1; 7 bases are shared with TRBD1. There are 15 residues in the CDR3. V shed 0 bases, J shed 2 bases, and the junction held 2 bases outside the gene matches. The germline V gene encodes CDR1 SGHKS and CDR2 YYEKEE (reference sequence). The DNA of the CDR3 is TGTGCCAGCAGCTTGGGCAGGGGGACCTACAATGAGCAGTTCTTC. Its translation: CASSLGRGTYNEQFF. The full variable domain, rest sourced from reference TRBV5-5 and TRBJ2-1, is DAGVTQSPTHLIKTRGQQVTLRCSPISGHKSVSWYQQVLGQGPQFIFQYYEKEERGRGNFPDRFSARQFPNYSSELNVNALLLGDSALYLCASSLGRGTYNEQFFGPGTRLTVL.

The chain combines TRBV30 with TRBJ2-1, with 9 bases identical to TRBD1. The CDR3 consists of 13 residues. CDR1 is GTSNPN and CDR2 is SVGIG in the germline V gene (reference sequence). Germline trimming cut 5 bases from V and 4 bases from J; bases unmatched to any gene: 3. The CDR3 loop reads CAWEDRGYNEQFF. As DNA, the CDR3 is TGTGCCTGGGAGGACAGGGGATACAATGAGCAGTTCTTC.

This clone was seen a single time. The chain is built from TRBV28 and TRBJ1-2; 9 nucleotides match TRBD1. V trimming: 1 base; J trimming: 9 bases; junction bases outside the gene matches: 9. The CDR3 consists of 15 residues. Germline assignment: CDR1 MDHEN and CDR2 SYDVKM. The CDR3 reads CASSLSGTGIFSYTF. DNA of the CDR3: TGTGCCAGCAGTTTATCCGGGACAGGGATATTTAGCTACACCTTC.

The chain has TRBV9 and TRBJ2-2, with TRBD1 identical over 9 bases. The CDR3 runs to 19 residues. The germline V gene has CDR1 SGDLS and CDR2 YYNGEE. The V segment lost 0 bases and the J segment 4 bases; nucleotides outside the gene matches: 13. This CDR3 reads CASSVGPPGTGSGTGELFF. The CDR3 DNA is TGTGCCAGCAGCGTAGGCCCCCCCGGGACAGGGTCCGGCACCGGGGAGCTGTTTTTT.

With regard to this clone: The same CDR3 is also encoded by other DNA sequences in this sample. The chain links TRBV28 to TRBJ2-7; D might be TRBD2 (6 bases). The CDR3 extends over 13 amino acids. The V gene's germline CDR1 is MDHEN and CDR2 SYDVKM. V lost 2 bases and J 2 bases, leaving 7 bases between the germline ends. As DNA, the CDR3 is TGTGCCAGCAGTTTAGGGGGGACCTACGAGCAGTACTTC. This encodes CASSLGGTYEQYF. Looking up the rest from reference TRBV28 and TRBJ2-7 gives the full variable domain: DVKVTQSSRYLVKRTGEKVFLECVQDMDHENMFWYRQDPGLGLRLIYFSYDVKMKEKGDIPEGYSVSREKKERFSLILESASTNQTSMYLCASSLGGTYEQYFGPGTRLTVT.

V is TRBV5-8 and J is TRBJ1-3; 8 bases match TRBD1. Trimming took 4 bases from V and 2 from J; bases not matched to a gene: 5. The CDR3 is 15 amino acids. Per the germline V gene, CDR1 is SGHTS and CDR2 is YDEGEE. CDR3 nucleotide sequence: TGTGCCAGCAGCAAGCGGACAGGGACTGGAAACACCATATATTTT. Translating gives CASSKRTGTGNTIYF.

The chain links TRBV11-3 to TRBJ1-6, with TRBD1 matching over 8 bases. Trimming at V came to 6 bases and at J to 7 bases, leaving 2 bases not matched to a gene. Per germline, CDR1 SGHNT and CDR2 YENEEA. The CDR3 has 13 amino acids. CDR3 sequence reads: CASRGQANSPLHF. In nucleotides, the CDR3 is TGTGCCAGCAGGGGACAGGCGAATTCACCCCTCCACTTT.